A selection of T cell receptor beta chains follows, all from one sample in a study of blood T cell repertoires in COVID-19. Only in-frame clones appear in the TCRdb table, and some are missing; sequencing was by immunoSEQ multiplex PCR. The table lists 130,000 or so clones, roughly 79% of them singletons. Sequencing input: peripheral blood. These receptors all stem from a human donor in a cohort sampled during active COVID-19. Both conserved end residues are part of each CDR3. The D gene is left open where the match is weak. Clone sizes are given selectively: once, few, many, or a class where the clone is expanded.

j_call v_call clone_size d_call cdr3_aa cdr3_nt
TRBJ1-2 TRBV6-5 once - CASSYRGGSYGYTF TGTGCCAGCAGTTACAGGGGGGGCTCCTATGGCTACACCTTC
TRBJ2-1 TRBV24-1 - TRBD1 CATSDPGQGEFF TGTGCCACCAGTGACCCGGGACAGGGAGAGTTCTTC
TRBJ2-1 TRBV4-3 once TRBD2 CASSQDIGGVRGNEQFF TGCGCCAGCAGCCAAGATATCGGGGGGGTCCGTGGCAATGAGCAGTTCTTC
TRBJ2-3 TRBV2 - TRBD2 CASSEGLAGGTDTQYF TGTGCCAGCAGTGAAGGACTAGCGGGGGGTACAGATACGCAGTATTTT
TRBJ1-2 TRBV11-2 - - CASSLLQGPYGYTF TGTGCCAGCAGCCTTCTCCAGGGGCCATATGGCTACACCTTC
TRBJ2-5 TRBV6-2/TRBV6-3 - - CASSYLEETQYF TGTGCCAGCAGTTACTTAGAAGAGACCCAGTACTTC
TRBJ2-5 TRBV29-1 - TRBD1 CSVLTGYRETQYF TGCAGCGTTCTGACAGGGTACCGAGAGACCCAGTACTTC
TRBJ2-7 TRBV13 - TRBD1 CASSRGGQGTYEQYF TGTGCCAGCAGCCGAGGGGGACAGGGGACCTACGAGCAGTACTTC
TRBJ2-7 TRBV12-3/TRBV12-4 - TRBD2 CASSLGLEYEQYF TGTGCCAGCAGCCTTGGACTAGAATACGAGCAGTACTTC
TRBJ2-1 TRBV2 - TRBD2 CASGYGTSVNEQFF TGTGCCAGCGGGTATGGGACTAGTGTTAATGAGCAGTTCTTC
TRBJ2-1 TRBV18 - TRBD1 CASSTDRGPPWFF TGTGCCAGCTCTACGGACAGGGGGCCTCCGTGGTTCTTC
TRBJ2-7 TRBV5-3 - - CARSKDYPADYEQYF TGTGCCAGAAGCAAGGACTATCCTGCCGACTACGAGCAGTACTTC
TRBJ2-1 TRBV6-4 - TRBD1 CASSVFGTGNEQFF TGTGCCAGCAGTGTCTTTGGGACAGGCAATGAGCAGTTCTTC
TRBJ2-2 TRBV12-2 - - CASRLGAGRHTGELFF TGTGCAAGTCGCTTAGGAGCAGGGCGGCACACCGGGGAGCTGTTTTTT
TRBJ1-5 TRBV15 - TRBD1 CATSRGQLDQPQHF TGTGCCACCAGCAGGGGACAGCTTGATCAGCCCCAGCATTTT
TRBJ2-5 TRBV4-2 - TRBD2 CASSQEKTSGGETQYF TGTGCCAGCAGCCAAGAGAAGACTAGCGGGGGAGAGACCCAGTACTTC
TRBJ1-1 TRBV19 - TRBD1 CASSFRGRGTWMVTEAFF TGTGCCAGTAGCTTCAGGGGGCGCGGTACATGGATGGTCACTGAAGCTTTCTTT
TRBJ2-1 TRBV5-4 few - CASSPNSGSYNEQFF TGTGCCAGCAGCCCCAACTCAGGCTCCTACAATGAGCAGTTCTTC
TRBJ2-7 TRBV2 - TRBD1 CASSGGGPTDYEQYF TGTGCCAGCAGTGGAGGGGGCCCCACTGACTACGAGCAGTACTTC
TRBJ2-7 TRBV18 - TRBD1 CASSPGQGSREQYF TGTGCCAGCTCACCGGGACAGGGCTCGAGGGAGCAGTACTTC
TRBJ2-3 TRBV28 - - CASKSYLASRSTDTQYF TGTGCCAGTAAATCCTACTTAGCGTCCCGAAGCACAGATACGCAGTATTTT
TRBJ1-5 TRBV6-1 - TRBD1 CASSEARGQGSNQPQHF TGTGCCAGCAGTGAAGCGAGGGGACAGGGGAGCAATCAGCCCCAGCATTTT
TRBJ2-6 TRBV5-1 - - CASSLGPLGANVLTF TGCGCCAGCAGCTTGGGGCCTCTCGGGGCCAACGTCCTGACTTTC
TRBJ2-2 TRBV28 - - CASNPALGHTLVGYTGELFF TGTGCCAGCAACCCAGCACTGGGACACACCCTCGTGGGTTACACCGGGGAGCTGTTTTTT
TRBJ2-7 TRBV28 - - CASSSVPRGADSYEQYF TGTGCCAGCAGTTCCGTCCCCCGGGGTGCAGATTCCTACGAGCAGTACTTC
TRBJ2-3 TRBV9 - TRBD2 CASSVGLAGTSTDTQYF TGTGCCAGCAGCGTAGGACTAGCGGGAACTAGCACAGATACGCAGTATTTT
TRBJ2-7 TRBV15 - TRBD2 CATSREGRGLAGVVEQYF TGTGCCACCAGCAGAGAGGGGAGGGGACTAGCGGGAGTGGTCGAGCAGTACTTC
TRBJ1-3 TRBV6-5 - - CASSYSVNSGNTIYF TGTGCCAGCAGTTACTCGGTCAACAGCGGAAACACCATATATTTT
TRBJ2-1 TRBV5-1 - TRBD2 CASSLRVAGGNEQFF TGCGCCAGCAGCTTACGGGTAGCGGGAGGAAATGAGCAGTTCTTC
TRBJ2-1 TRBV11-3 - TRBD2 CASSSRLAGGNNEQFF TGTGCCAGCAGCTCGAGACTAGCGGGAGGGAACAATGAGCAGTTCTTC
TRBJ2-3 TRBV4-3 - - CASSLTLFTDTQYF TGCGCCAGCAGCCTCACTTTATTCACAGATACGCAGTATTTT
TRBJ2-6 TRBV7-7 - TRBD2 CASSPGLAGASGANVLTF TGTGCCAGCAGCCCGGGACTAGCGGGAGCCTCTGGGGCCAACGTCCTGACTTTC
TRBJ2-3 TRBV7-2 - - CASSLGGYRTDTQYF TGTGCCAGCAGCTTAGGCGGCTATCGCACAGATACGCAGTATTTT
TRBJ2-3 TRBV6-2/TRBV6-3 - - CASTPRTKRETDTQYF TGTGCCAGCACCCCGAGGACTAAACGGGAAACAGATACGCAGTATTTT
TRBJ2-4 TRBV7-9 - - CASSLVSRGDIQYF TGTGCCAGCAGCTTAGTATCGCGGGGAGACATTCAGTACTTC
TRBJ1-2 TRBV3-1/TRBV3-2 - TRBD1 CASSRDRGIDYGYTF TGTGCCAGCAGCCGGGACAGGGGAATCGACTATGGCTACACCTTC
TRBJ2-3 TRBV10-3 few TRBD2 CAISIAGTSTDTQYF TGTGCCATCAGTATAGCGGGGACCAGCACAGATACGCAGTATTTT
TRBJ2-7 TRBV28 - TRBD2 CASSFLAGDYEQYF TGTGCCAGCAGTTTTCTAGCGGGAGACTACGAGCAGTACTTC
TRBJ2-3 TRBV18 - TRBD2 CASSPTYFGLAGGENTDTQYF TGTGCCAGCTCACCAACATATTTTGGACTAGCGGGGGGGGAAAACACAGATACGCAGTATTTT
TRBJ1-5 TRBV2 - - CASKQGFQPQHF TGTGCCAGCAAGCAGGGATTCCAGCCCCAGCATTTT
TRBJ1-2 TRBV7-2 - TRBD1 CASSLGGTGGITYGYTF TGTGCCAGCAGCTTAGGAGGGACAGGGGGCATTACCTATGGCTACACCTTC
TRBJ1-6 TRBV15 - - CATSTRTDNSPLHF TGTGCCACCAGCACTCGGACAGACAATTCACCCCTCCACTTT
TRBJ2-5 TRBV18 - - CASSLTIRETQYF TGTGCCAGCTCACTGACTATTCGAGAGACCCAGTACTTC
TRBJ1-5 TRBV11-2 - - CASSLVGGQPQHF TGTGCCAGCAGCTTAGTGGGGGGTCAGCCCCAGCATTTT
TRBJ1-2 TRBV18 - TRBD1 CASSPGTEYGYTF TGTGCCAGCTCACCAGGGACAGAATATGGCTACACCTTC
TRBJ2-3 TRBV5-1 - TRBD1 CASSLGRDSHTDTQYF TGCGCCAGCAGCTTGGGTCGGGACAGCCACACAGATACGCAGTATTTT
TRBJ2-6 TRBV6-6 - TRBD2 CASSPGLAIAGANVLTF TGTGCCAGCAGTCCCGGACTAGCAATAGCTGGGGCCAACGTCCTGACTTTC